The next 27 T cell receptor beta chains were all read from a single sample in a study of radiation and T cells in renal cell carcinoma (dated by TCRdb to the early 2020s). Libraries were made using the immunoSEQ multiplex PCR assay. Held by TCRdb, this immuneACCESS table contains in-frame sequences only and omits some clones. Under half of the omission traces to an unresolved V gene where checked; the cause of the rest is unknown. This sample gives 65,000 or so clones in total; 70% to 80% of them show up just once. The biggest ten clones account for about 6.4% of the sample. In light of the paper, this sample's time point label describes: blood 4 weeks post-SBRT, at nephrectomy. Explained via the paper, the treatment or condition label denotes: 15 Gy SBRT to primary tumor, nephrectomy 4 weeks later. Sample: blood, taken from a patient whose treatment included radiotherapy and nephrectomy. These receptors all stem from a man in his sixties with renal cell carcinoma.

The CDR3 DNA sequence: TGTGCCAGCAGCCTGGACAGGGGATCCAGAATCGGCTACACCTTC. The encoded protein is CASSLDRGSRIGYTF. The chain employs TRBV11-3 and TRBJ1-2, with 9 bases aligning to TRBD1. CDR1 SGHNT and CDR2 YENEEA come from the germline V gene. V shed 5 bases and J 8 bases; nucleotides not matched to a gene: 12. The CDR3 length is 15 residues.

This CDR3 is CASSRQGASSPLHF. The CDR3, as DNA: TGTGCCAGCAGTAGACAGGGGGCGTCTTCACCCCTCCACTTT. The genes are TRBV6-6 and TRBJ1-6, with TRBD1 matching over 10 bases. V was clipped by 5 bases and J by 9 bases; unmatched bases: 4. This CDR3 region has 14 residues. Germline V CDR1 and CDR2: MNHNY, SVGAGI (reference sequence).

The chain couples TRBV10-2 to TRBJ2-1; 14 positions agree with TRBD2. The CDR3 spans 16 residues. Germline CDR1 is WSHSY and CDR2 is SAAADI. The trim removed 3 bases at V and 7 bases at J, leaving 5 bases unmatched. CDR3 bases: TGCGCCAGCAGTGATTGGACTAGCGGGAGGAATAATGAGCAGTTCTTC. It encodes CASSDWTSGRNNEQFF.

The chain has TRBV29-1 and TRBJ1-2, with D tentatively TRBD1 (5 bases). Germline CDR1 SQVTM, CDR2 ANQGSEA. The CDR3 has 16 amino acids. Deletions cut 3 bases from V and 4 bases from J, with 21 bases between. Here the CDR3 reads CSVERQGAPFGYGYTF. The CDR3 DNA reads TGCAGCGTTGAGAGACAAGGGGCTCCCTTCGGCTATGGCTACACCTTC.

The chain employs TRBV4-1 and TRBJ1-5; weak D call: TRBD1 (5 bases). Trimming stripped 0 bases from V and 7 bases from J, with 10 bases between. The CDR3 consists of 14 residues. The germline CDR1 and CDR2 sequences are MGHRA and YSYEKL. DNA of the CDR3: TGCGCCAGCAGCCAAGAGGGGGTTAAACAGCCCCAGCATTTT. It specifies CASSQEGVKQPQHF.

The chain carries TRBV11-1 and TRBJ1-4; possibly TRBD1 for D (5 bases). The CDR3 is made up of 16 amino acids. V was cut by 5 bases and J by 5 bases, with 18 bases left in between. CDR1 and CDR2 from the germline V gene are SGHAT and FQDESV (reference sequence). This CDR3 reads CASSLTGTKLNEKLFF. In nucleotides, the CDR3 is TGTGCCAGCAGCCTAACCGGGACGAAGCTGAATGAAAAACTGTTTTTT.

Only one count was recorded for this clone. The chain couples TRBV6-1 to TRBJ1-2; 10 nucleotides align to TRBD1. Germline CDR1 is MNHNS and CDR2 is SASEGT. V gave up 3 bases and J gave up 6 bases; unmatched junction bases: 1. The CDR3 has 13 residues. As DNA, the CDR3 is TGTGCCAGCAGTGAGGACAGGGGGAATGGCTACACCTTC. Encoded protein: CASSEDRGNGYTF.

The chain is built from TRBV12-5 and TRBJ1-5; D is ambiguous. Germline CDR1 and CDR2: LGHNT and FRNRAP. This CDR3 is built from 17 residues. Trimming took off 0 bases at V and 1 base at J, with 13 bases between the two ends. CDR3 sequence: CASGLVYTGSSNQPQHF. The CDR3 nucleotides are TGTGCTAGTGGTTTGGTATATACGGGTTCGAGCAATCAGCCCCAGCATTTT.

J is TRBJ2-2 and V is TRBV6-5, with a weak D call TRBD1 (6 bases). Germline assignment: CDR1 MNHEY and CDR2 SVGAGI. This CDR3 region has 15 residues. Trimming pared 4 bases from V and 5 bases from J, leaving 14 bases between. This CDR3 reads CASSLAPQGTGELFF. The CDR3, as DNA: TGTGCCAGCAGTTTAGCCCCACAGGGAACCGGGGAGCTGTTTTTT.

CDR3 sequence reads: CASSIDPVGGNTEAFF. The CDR3, as DNA: TGTGCCAGTAGTATAGATCCCGTCGGGGGCAACACTGAAGCTTTCTTT. The J gene is TRBJ1-1, the V gene TRBV19, with a tentative D call TRBD1 (6 bases). Germline V gene data show CDR1 as LNHDA and CDR2 as SQIVND (reference sequence). CDR3 length: 16 amino acids. V was cut by 0 bases and J by 2 bases, with 13 bases left in between. The entire variable domain, with the rest obtained from reference TRBV19 and TRBJ1-1, is as follows: DGGITQSPKYLFRKEGQNVTLSCEQNLNHDAMYWYRQDPGQGLRLIYYSQIVNDFQKGDIAEGYSVSREKKESFPLTVTSAQKNPTAFYLCASSIDPVGGNTEAFFGQGTRLTVV.

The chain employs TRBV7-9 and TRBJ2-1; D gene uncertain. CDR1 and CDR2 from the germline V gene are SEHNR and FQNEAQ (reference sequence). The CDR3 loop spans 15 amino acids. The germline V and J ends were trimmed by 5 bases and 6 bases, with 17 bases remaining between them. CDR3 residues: CASSRVPDQSNEQFF. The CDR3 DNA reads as TGTGCCAGCAGCAGAGTCCCGGATCAGAGCAATGAGCAGTTCTTC.

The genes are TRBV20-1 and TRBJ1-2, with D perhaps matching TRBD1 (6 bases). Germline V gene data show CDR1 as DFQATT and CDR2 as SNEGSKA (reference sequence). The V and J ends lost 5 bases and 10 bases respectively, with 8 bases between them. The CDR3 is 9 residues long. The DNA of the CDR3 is TGCAGTGCTGCAGGGGCCTACACCTTC. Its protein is CSAAGAYTF.

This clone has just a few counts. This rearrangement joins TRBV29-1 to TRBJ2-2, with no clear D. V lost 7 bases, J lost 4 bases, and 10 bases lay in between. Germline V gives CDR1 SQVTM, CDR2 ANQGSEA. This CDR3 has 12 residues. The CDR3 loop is CSARTGTGELFF. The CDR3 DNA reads TGCAGCGCGCGGACGGGCACCGGGGAGCTGTTTTTT.

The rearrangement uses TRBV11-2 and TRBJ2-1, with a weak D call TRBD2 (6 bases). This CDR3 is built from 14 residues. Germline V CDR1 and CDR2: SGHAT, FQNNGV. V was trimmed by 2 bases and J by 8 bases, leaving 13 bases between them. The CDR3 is CASSLLGRGDEQFF. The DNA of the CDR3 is TGTGCCAGCAGCTTACTCGGGAGAGGGGATGAGCAGTTCTTC.

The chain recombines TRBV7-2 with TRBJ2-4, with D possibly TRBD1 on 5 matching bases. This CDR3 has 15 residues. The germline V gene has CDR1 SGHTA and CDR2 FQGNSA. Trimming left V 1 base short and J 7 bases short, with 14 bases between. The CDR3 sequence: CASSLGRDGANIQYF. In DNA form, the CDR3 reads TGTGCCAGCAGCTTAGGCAGGGATGGGGCGAACATTCAGTACTTC.

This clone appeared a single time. The chain's CDR3 is CASSLGTGHEKLFF. CDR3 DNA: TGCGCCAGCAGCTTGGGCACAGGGCATGAAAAACTGTTTTTT. The chain carries TRBV5-1 and TRBJ1-4, with D possibly matching TRBD1 (6 bases). This CDR3 comprises 14 residues. With 0 bases removed from V and 6 bases from J, the gap between germline ends came to 9 bases. Germline CDR1 and CDR2: SGHRS and YFSETQ.

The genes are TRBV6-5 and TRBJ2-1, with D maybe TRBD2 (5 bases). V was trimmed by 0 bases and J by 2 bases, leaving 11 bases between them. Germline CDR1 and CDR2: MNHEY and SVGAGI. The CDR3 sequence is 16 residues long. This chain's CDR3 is CASSYSGEPAYNEQFF. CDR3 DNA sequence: TGTGCCAGCAGTTACTCCGGGGAGCCAGCCTACAATGAGCAGTTCTTC.

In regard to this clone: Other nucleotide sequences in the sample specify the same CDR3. This CDR3 is CASSESSTDTQYF. CDR3 in DNA: TGCGCCAGCAGTGAATCCAGCACAGATACGCAGTATTTT. The chain has TRBV10-1 and TRBJ2-3; no reliable D call. Trimming removed 3 bases at V and 0 bases at J, with 4 bases between. The CDR3 totals 13 residues. Germline V gene lookup returns CDR1 WNHNN and CDR2 SYGVQD (reference sequence).

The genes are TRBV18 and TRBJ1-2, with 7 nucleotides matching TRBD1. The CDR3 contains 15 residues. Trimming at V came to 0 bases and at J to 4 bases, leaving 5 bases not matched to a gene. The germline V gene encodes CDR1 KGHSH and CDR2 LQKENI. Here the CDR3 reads CASSPPQGGFYGYTF. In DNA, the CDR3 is TGTGCCAGCTCACCACCCCAAGGGGGCTTCTATGGCTACACCTTC.

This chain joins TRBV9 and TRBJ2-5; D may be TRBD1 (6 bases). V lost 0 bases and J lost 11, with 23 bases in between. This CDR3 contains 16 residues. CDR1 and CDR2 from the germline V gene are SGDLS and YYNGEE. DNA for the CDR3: TGTGCCAGCAGCGTAGCTCAGGGGCCTACTGAGGGAGAGCAGTACTTC. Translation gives CASSVAQGPTEGEQYF.

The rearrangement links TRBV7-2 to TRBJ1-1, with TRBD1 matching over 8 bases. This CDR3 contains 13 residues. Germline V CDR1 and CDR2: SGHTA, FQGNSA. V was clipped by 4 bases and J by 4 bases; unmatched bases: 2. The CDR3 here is CASSSGTGTEAFF. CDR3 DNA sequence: TGTGCCAGCAGCTCCGGGACAGGCACTGAAGCTTTCTTT. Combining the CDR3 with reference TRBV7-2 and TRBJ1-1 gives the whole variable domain GAGVSQSPSNKVTEKGKDVELRCDPISGHTALYWYRQSLGQGLEFLIYFQGNSAPDKSGLPSDRFSAERTGGSVSTLTIQRTQQEDSAVYLCASSSGTGTEAFFGQGTRLTVV.

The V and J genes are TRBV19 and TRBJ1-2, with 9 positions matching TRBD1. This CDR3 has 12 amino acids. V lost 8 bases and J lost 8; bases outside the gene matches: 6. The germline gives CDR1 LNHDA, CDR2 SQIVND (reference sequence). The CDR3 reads CASGHRGQGYTF. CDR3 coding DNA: TGTGCCAGTGGTCACAGGGGGCAAGGCTACACCTTC.

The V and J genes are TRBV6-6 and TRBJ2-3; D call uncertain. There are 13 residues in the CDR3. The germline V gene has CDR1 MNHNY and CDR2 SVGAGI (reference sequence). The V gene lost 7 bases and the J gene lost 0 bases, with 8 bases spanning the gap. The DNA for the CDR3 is TGTGCCAGCATCTTAACTAGCACAGATACGCAGTATTTT. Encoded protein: CASILTSTDTQYF.

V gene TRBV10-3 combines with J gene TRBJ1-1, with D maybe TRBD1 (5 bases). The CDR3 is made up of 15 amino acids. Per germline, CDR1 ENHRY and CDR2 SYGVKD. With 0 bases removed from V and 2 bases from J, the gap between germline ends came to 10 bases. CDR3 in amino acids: CAISESGTRNTEAFF. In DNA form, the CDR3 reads TGTGCCATCAGTGAGTCCGGGACTAGAAACACTGAAGCTTTCTTT.

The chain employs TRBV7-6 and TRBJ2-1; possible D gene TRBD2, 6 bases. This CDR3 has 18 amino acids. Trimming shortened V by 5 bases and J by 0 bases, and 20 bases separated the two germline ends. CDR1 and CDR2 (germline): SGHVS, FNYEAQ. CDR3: CASSGDGGITSSYNEQFF. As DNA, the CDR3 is TGTGCCAGCAGCGGAGACGGGGGTATTACCAGCTCCTACAATGAGCAGTTCTTC.

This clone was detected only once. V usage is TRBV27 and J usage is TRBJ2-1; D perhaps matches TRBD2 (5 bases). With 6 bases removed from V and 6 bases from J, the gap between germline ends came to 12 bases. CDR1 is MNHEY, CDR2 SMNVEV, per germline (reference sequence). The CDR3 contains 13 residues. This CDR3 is CASRSLGLNEQFF. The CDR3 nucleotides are TGTGCCAGCAGATCTCTCGGACTCAATGAGCAGTTCTTC.

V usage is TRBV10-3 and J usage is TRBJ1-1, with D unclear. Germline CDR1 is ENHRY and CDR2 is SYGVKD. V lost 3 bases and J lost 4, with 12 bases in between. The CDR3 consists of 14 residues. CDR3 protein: CAISEPPRATEAFF. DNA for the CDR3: TGTGCCATCAGTGAACCCCCACGGGCCACTGAAGCTTTCTTT.